This T cell receptor (beta chain) was found in a study of cytomegalovirus exposure and HLA in healthy donors (dated by TCRdb to the late 2010s). Broadly, across the study: According to an earlier analysis of a few hundred of the donors, about 170 million T cells yielded 117 million unique TCR beta sequences and 276 Gb of sequence data. Roughly 300 gigabases of sequencing data and 70 million to 95 million unique TCR sequences made up an early release that covered nearly 650 HLA-typed donors. Among the roughly 400 genotyped donors, around 81% belonged to the genetic ancestry cluster associated with self-reported Caucasian donors. The aim of the study was to test whether cataloging public T cell receptors could identify signatures of past pathogen exposure. The study profiled the T cell repertoires of about 720 subjects by immunosequencing and related them to cytomegalovirus serostatus. Along with the approximately 620-subject first cohort, a separate validation cohort of around 120 different subjects was used. To predict cytomegalovirus infection status, the study combined high-throughput TCR immunosequencing, statistical association of individual TCRs with disease status, and machine learning. To study patterns of TCR occurrence, a later analysis re-analyzed previously published TCR beta repertoires from around 670 donors and added high-resolution HLA genotyping. The later analysis used no new phenotypic data to find candidate immune exposures, relying instead on TCR beta sequences and their occurrence across donors. In an earlier analysis of 587 of the donors, high-throughput TCR beta sequencing was used to judge whether each TCR beta V gene segment behaved as functional or pseudogenic. Donor age, sex, ethnicity and CMV serostatus were collected together with the repertoire data. Genome-wide SNP genotypes for about 60% of the 666 donors were used in a later genetic analysis, which treated that subset as a discovery cohort. Every repertoire in the discovery cohort had been generated on one and the same sequencing platform. HLA typing included class I and class II loci at four-digit resolution. Typing coverage varied by locus: roughly 620-640 donors for A, B, C, DRB1 and DQB1; around 560 for DQA1; approximately 610 for DPA1; more than 450 for DPB1. Because of strong linkage in the cohort, roughly five DR-DQ haplotypes were treated as single units for association and clustering. Among 350 to 400 genotyped donors of the cohort, an average of around 240,000 unique TCR beta nucleotide sequences were sequenced per donor, around a sixth of them non-productive. What the research found in general, with its limitations: A total of 164 TCR beta chains were listed by the study as associated with cytomegalovirus. In vitro tests confirmed that three of the cytomegalovirus-associated TCR beta chains recognize cytomegalovirus antigens. Because some donors lacked HLA typing at each locus, the association tests relied only on the typed subset. V-gene and J-gene trimming of TCR beta chains was associated with a missense DCLRE1C variant in a later genetic analysis, and the association was replicated in an independent cohort. Correlated functional status among segregating V segments might be attributable to linkage disequilibrium, but an unknown experimental factor could not be ruled out. A cluster of highly shared sequence variants was judged likely to represent a technical artifact of the sequencing pipeline. Specific HLA alleles were associated with about 17,000 TCR beta sequences at a false discovery rate of 0.05 in a later analysis. The authors suggested that the approach could potentially be extended to other disease states and immunological phenotypes. In a later analysis, TCR association rates were found to vary across HLA loci, with the most associated TCRs seen for DRB1 alleles and the fewest for HLA-C alleles. For the cohort, immune exposure information was limited to CMV serostatus. The cohort was sequenced for TCR beta chains only, and without alpha or paired-chain data the features that could be detected were limited. In a later analysis, HLA-associated TCR beta chains were found to be more clonally expanded and to have lower generation probabilities than equally common non-associated chains. A further reported finding was that TCR beta sequences accurately predicted the HLA-A and HLA-B alleles for most subjects in the first cohort. A later analysis found that most CMV-associated TCR beta chains appeared HLA-restricted, with HLA associations seemingly driven largely by CMV exposure. While some public TCRs were present in many individuals, most TCR sequences turned up only very rarely across donors. The earlier analysis of nearly 600 of the donors excluded around 17 rarely observed V segments, including chromosome 9 orphons, because counts were too low. The presence/absence analyses assumed that sequencing depth was roughly uniform across donors, and that assumption may not be true. In a later genetic analysis, fewer N-insertions in productive TCRs were reported among donors in an Asian-associated ancestry cluster than the approximately 670-donor mean. The classifier was reported to diagnose cytomegalovirus status with high specificity and sensitivity in both the original cohort and the validation cohort. Broadly in line with IMGT annotations, most TCR beta V segments showed up in productive rearrangements about 87% or about 30% of the time in an earlier analysis of under 700 of the donors. Some IMGT-functional V segments, including TRBV6-2 and TRBV6-3, could not be distinguished by the 87-base-pair reads and were therefore excluded. Strong co-occurrence of HLA alleles, especially DR and DQ, made assigning TCR associations to individual alleles difficult. According to a later analysis, parvovirus B19, influenza, CMV and Epstein-Barr virus appeared linked to several top co-occurrence clusters.

In total, more than 500 healthy bone marrow donors made up the cohort. At the time of sampling, every cohort member was nominally healthy, though immune exposures that went unrecorded were likely present. The donor was CMV seropositive and belonged to the group of 250 to 350 seropositive cohort members. Each donor provided a peripheral blood sample, and peripheral blood mononuclear cells were used for TCR beta sequencing. Genomic DNA extraction from the blood cell samples was performed with the Qiagen DNeasy Blood Extraction Kit. As to this clone: It lacks a known antigen. Base qualities were left out, and no much larger clone turns up one base away.

From cysteine to phenylalanine, the CDR3 is 17 amino acids long. Just CDR3 DNA is preserved here, 51 bases in frame from base 1. The germline V gene encodes CDR1 SGHAT and CDR2 FQNNGV. V ends up 5 bases short and J 3 bases short, with an unmatched junction base count of 12. The method was the immunoSEQ multiplex PCR assay. For the multiplex PCR, a mixture combining 60 forward primers for TCR Vbeta segments and 13 reverse primers for TCR Jbeta segments was used. A multiplex PCR assay on genomic DNA amplified the CDR3 region of rearranged TCR beta genes. Amplified TCR beta libraries were sequenced as 87-base-pair reads on the Illumina HiSeq System. Concerning the study's data processing: Across the 670 or so repertoires, a later analysis counted 80 million or so unique TCR beta chains, approximately 12 million of which were shared by at least two donors. Raw reads were error-corrected and collapsed into unique sequences by a nearest-neighbor algorithm in which closely related sequences were merged to remove PCR and sequencing errors. CDR3 sequences were aligned to IMGT reference sequences to assign V, D and J gene segments. For a sequence to be retained, a match of at least six nucleotides was required to both a V gene segment and a J gene segment. Rearrangements were called productive when the CDR3 lacked stop codons and stayed in frame with V and J; all others were non-productive. Following IMGT convention, CDR3 was defined as the stretch from the second conserved V-encoded cysteine up to the conserved J-encoded phenylalanine. Sequences without an unambiguous match to a single V gene segment were excluded from the earlier analysis of several hundred of the donors. An earlier analysis of several hundred of the donors classified V segments as functional when productive rearrangements were above 56.7% and as segregating when the standard deviation between donors was above 5%. A statistical classification framework was built for diagnosing cytomegalovirus status from the catalog of TCR beta chain sequences. V and J gene assignment, in a later analysis, came from comparing TCR nucleotide sequences with IMGT/GENE-DB human TR gene sequences. The TCRdist pipeline was used in a later analysis to assign CDR3 sequences and most-parsimonious VDJ recombination scenarios. In a later analysis, each TCR beta chain was defined by its CDR3 amino acid sequence together with its V-gene family, and reads lacking a unique V-gene family were excluded. To address suspected cross-contamination and a sequencing artifact, a later analysis removed 592 highly shared, low-generation-probability nucleotide sequences. In a later analysis, a clonal expansion index was calculated for each public chain from normalized within-repertoire ranks of inferred template counts. Generation probabilities in a later analysis came from a VDJ recombination model fitted to out-of-frame rearrangements, and those results were checked against IGoR. A later analysis scored TCR-TCR, TCR-HLA and TCR-CMV co-occurrence with hypergeometric tests, applying a repertoire-size bias correction to TCR pairs. A later analysis estimated false discovery rates by permuting HLA or CMV assignments 20 times. In a later analysis, co-occurring TCRs were grouped with DBSCAN, and TCRdist sequence similarity was added when clustering was performed within HLA-allele-positive subsets. For co-occurrence clustering, repertoires with fewer than 30,000 or more than 120,000 public chains were excluded, along with five or six repertoires with anomalous nucleotide sharing. This is the immuneACCESS table as TCRdb keeps it, with only in-frame sequences that have V and J called. A part of the clones is gone; compared with another copy, unresolved V genes explain less than half, and the rest is unexplained. From that table come the V and J calls and clone size; the DNA was used to work out D and trimming. The sample data list roughly 180,000 clones, and approximately 71% of these were observed just once. Of the sample, roughly 7.8% is held by the ten largest clones.

The chain is assembled from TRBV11-2 and TRBJ2-4; TRBD1 fits 8 bases in the junction. The sample consisted of PBMCs. This clonotype was sampled from a woman aged 40 to 50 in good health and CMV-seropositive. In nucleotides, the sequence is TGTGCCAGCAGCGACTACAGGGGGTTGTTGGTCAAAAACATTCAGTACTTC. Its translation is CASSDYRGLLVKNIQYF.